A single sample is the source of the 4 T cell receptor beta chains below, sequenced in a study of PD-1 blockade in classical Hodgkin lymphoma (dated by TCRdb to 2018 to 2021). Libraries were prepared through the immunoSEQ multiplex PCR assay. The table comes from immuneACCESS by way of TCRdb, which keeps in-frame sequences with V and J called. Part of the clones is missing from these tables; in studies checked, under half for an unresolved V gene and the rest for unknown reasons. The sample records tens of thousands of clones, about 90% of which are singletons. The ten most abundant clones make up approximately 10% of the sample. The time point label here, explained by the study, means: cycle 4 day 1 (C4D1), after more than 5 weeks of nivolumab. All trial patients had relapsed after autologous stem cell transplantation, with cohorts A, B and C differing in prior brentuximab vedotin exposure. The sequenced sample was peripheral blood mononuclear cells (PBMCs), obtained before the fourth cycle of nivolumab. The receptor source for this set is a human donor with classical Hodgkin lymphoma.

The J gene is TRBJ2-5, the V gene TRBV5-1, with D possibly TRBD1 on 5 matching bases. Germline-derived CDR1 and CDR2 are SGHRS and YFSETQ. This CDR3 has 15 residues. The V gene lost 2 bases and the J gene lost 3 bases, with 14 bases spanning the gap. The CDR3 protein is CASSFNIGAEETQYF. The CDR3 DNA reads TGCGCCAGCAGCTTTAATATTGGGGCCGAAGAGACCCAGTACTTC.

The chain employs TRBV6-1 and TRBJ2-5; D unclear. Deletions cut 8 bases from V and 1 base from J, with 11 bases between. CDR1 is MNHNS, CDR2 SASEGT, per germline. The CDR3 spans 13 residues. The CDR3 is CASWALAQETQYF. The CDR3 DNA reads TGTGCCAGCTGGGCTCTGGCCCAAGAGACCCAGTACTTC.

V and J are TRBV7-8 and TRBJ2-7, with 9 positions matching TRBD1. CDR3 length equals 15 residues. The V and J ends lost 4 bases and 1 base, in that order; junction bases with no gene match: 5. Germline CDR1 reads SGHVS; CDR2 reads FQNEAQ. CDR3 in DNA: TGTGCCAGCAGCTCCCGGACAGGGGTTTCCTACGAGCAGTACTTC. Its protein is CASSSRTGVSYEQYF.

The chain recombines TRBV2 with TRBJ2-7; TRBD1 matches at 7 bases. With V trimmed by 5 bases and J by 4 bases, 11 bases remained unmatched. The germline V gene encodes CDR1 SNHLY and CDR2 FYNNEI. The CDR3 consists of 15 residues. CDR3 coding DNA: TGTGCCAGCAGTTTCGCTCCGGGACAGAGATACGAGCAGTACTTC. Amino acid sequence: CASSFAPGQRYEQYF.